At least ten counts were recorded for the clone carrying this TCR beta chain. This entry belongs to a study of T cells after yellow fever vaccination. In TCRdb, the 5' RACE reads were re-called with MiXCR into one record per CDR3 protein. This sample has fewer than 350,000 distinct CDR3 sequences, with 3.5% to 4.5% found just once. The CDR3 is 15 amino acids. The V gene's germline CDR1 is SGHTA and CDR2 FQGNSA. Unmatched junction bases numbered 7, after V lost 4 bases and J lost 7 bases. V gene TRBV7-2 combines with J gene TRBJ2-1; 10 bases map to TRBD1. This sequence originates from a young man who received the YFV17D yellow fever vaccine. The material was PBMCs, obtained 15 days after the yellow fever booster vaccination. This chain's CDR3 is CASSSRQGAWNEQFF. The CDR3 DNA is TGTGCCAGCAGCTCTCGACAGGGGGCTTGGAATGAGCAGTTCTTC.